Shown below are 27 T cell receptor beta chains from a single sample sequenced in a study of tumor-infiltrating lymphocytes in primary liver carcinoma. Unsorted whole blood supplied the RNA, and germline DNA was extracted too. Researchers generated TCR beta cDNA from around 510 ng of total RNA, relying on a constant-region primer. TCR beta libraries came from three nested multiplex PCR rounds using slightly modified ARM-PCR. With TRBV1-TRBV30 forward primers and a C-beta reverse primer, the first two PCR rounds were run for 10 cycles each. In TCRdb, the multiplex PCR reads were re-called with MiXCR into one record per CDR3 protein. This sample has approximately 330,000 distinct CDR3 sequences; less than 70% occur once, and the top ten carry under 8.5%. Sample: peripheral blood. The receptors come from a man aged 40-49 years with primary liver carcinoma and hepatitis B virus infection.

Comment on this clonotype: A read error may be the cause here, since a much bigger clone is one base away. V is TRBV6-6 and J is TRBJ2-1, with 10 bases identical to TRBD1. With V trimmed by 6 bases and J by 5 bases, 10 bases remained unmatched. The germline gives CDR1 MNHNY, CDR2 SVGAGI (reference sequence). The CDR3 sequence is 16 residues long. The DNA of the CDR3 is TGTGCCAGCAGGCCACTACGGGACAGGGGTGACAATGAGCAGTTCTTC. Encoded protein: CASRPLRDRGDNEQFF.

The table lists this clonotype with many counts. The chain links TRBV29-1 to TRBJ2-2; D is unclear. The CDR3 sequence is 14 residues long. Between the trimmed V and J ends, which lost 4 bases and 4 bases, there was a span of 13 bases. Germline values: CDR1 SQVTM, CDR2 ANQGSEA. The CDR3 sequence: CSVVFQETTGELFF. The CDR3 DNA follows: TGCAGCGTTGTATTTCAGGAGACCACCGGGGAGCTGTTTTTT.

This clonotype was observed a handful of times. This chain uses TRBV5-1 with TRBJ2-1; D is undetermined. CDR3 length equals 15 residues. The V gene's germline CDR1 is SGHRS and CDR2 YFSETQ. Trimming took off 4 bases at V and 4 bases at J, with 15 bases between the two ends. CDR3 in amino acids: CASSQGWWIYNEQFF. CDR3 in DNA: TGCGCCAGCAGCCAAGGGTGGTGGATATACAATGAGCAGTTCTTC.

The rearrangement uses TRBV5-1 and TRBJ2-3, with 8 positions matching TRBD2. Trimming at V came to 4 bases and at J to 3 bases, leaving 7 bases not matched to a gene. CDR1 and CDR2 (germline): SGHRS, YFSETQ. CDR3 length: 15 amino acids. This CDR3 reads CASSRSGILTDTQYF. In nucleotides, the CDR3 is TGCGCCAGCAGCCGTAGCGGGATTTTAACAGATACGCAGTATTTT.

Details on this clonotype: This may come from a read error, since a much larger clone is one base off. The V call is TRBV14, the J call TRBJ2-1; TRBD2 agrees at 8 bases. CDR1 is SGHDN, CDR2 FVKESK, per germline. This CDR3 region has 13 residues. Unmatched junction bases numbered 4, after V lost 9 bases and J lost 3 bases. The CDR3 nucleotides are TGTGCCAGGACTAGCGAACACTACAATGAGCAGTTCTTC. Translating it yields CARTSEHYNEQFF.

Comments on this clonotype: A much larger clone sits a single nucleotide away, making a read error possible. The chain has TRBV10-1 and TRBJ2-2, with TRBD2 matching over 10 bases. CDR1 and CDR2 (germline): WNHNN, SYGVQD (reference sequence). Losses at the gene ends were 6 bases for V and 6 bases for J; bases not matched to a gene: 7. This CDR3 has 15 residues. The CDR3: CASSWGLALAGELFF. CDR3 DNA: TGCGCCAGCAGCTGGGGACTAGCGCTGGCCGGGGAGCTGTTTTTT.

V usage is TRBV5-6 and J usage is TRBJ2-7; maybe TRBD1 (6 bases). V was trimmed by 3 bases and J by 0 bases, leaving 13 bases between them. Germline assignment: CDR1 SGHDT and CDR2 YYEEEE. CDR3 size: 15 residues. CDR3 region: CASSSDRDTSYEQYF. Here the CDR3 DNA reads TGTGCCAGCAGCTCGGACCGGGACACCTCCTACGAGCAGTACTTC.

The sample holds many counts of this clonotype. The chain has TRBV11-2 and TRBJ2-1; TRBD1 is a possible D gene (6 bases). The CDR3 has 19 residues. CDR1 and CDR2 from the germline V gene are SGHAT and FQNNGV. V lost 1 base, J lost 0 bases, and 19 bases lay in between. This chain's CDR3 is CASSLVLGDMGSSYNEQFF. The CDR3 DNA reads TGTGCCAGCAGCTTAGTTCTTGGGGACATGGGAAGCTCCTACAATGAGCAGTTCTTC.

This chain connects TRBV28 to TRBJ1-1; a weak D match, TRBD1 (6 bases). CDR3 length equals 14 residues. Per germline, CDR1 MDHEN and CDR2 SYDVKM. V dropped 8 bases and J dropped 6 bases, with 19 bases sitting between them. The CDR3 loop reads CASAVGQGTAEAFF. The CDR3 DNA is TGTGCCAGCGCCGTGGGGCAGGGGACCGCTGAAGCTTTCTTT.

Of note for this clonotype: The conserved closing phenylalanine or tryptophan is absent in this CDR3, likely reflecting a read error. The V gene is TRBV11-2, the J gene TRBJ2-7; possibly TRBD2 for D (6 bases). V was shortened by 1 base and J by 7 bases, with 14 bases between the two germline ends. Looked up from germline, CDR1 is SGHAT and CDR2 is FQNNGV. The CDR3 consists of 14 residues. The CDR3 spells CASSLAGDRREQYL. As DNA, the CDR3 is TGTGCCAGCAGCTTAGCGGGGGACCGTCGGGAGCAGTACCTC.

The table lists this clonotype with many counts. The V call is TRBV6-2 or TRBV6-3, the J call TRBJ2-7; a possible D gene is TRBD2 (6 bases). From germline, CDR1 is MNHEY and CDR2 SVGEGT. This CDR3 spans 15 amino acids. With 5 bases removed from V and 0 bases from J, the gap between germline ends came to 14 bases. The CDR3 spells CASSTFGGSSYEQYF. DNA of the CDR3: TGTGCCAGCAGTACATTCGGGGGAAGCTCCTACGAGCAGTACTTC.

The chain uses TRBV6-1 and TRBJ1-5; 7 nucleotides line up with TRBD1. The CDR3 contains 15 residues. The junction had 2 bases not matched to a gene; V was cut back by 2 bases and J by 1 base. The germline V gene has CDR1 MNHNS and CDR2 SASEGT. CDR3 residues: CASSELGQSNQPQHF. As DNA, the CDR3 is TGTGCCAGCAGTGAACTGGGACAGAGCAATCAGCCCCAGCATTTT.

About this clonotype itself: An end of the junction differs from the germline gene, which may be a read error. This chain connects TRBV2 to TRBJ2-7; D not certain. CDR1 SNHLY and CDR2 FYNNEI come from the germline V gene. CDR3 length: 12 residues. The CDR3 is CASISSVYEQHF. CDR3 bases: TGTGCCAGCATAAGCAGCGTATACGAGCAGCACTTC.

Of note for this clonotype: One end of the junction fails to match germline, which may point to a read error. V is TRBV11-2 and J is TRBJ1-1; D is unresolved. Germline-derived CDR1 and CDR2 are SGHAT and FQNNGV. CDR3 length: 14 amino acids. CDR3: CASSLRTDNTKAFF. CDR3 nucleotides: TGTGCCAGCAGTTTAAGGACGGATAACACTAAAGCTTTCTTT.

The sample holds many counts of this clonotype. V gene TRBV28 combines with J gene TRBJ1-3, with a tentative D call TRBD1 (6 bases). This CDR3 contains 12 residues. Germline CDR1 and CDR2: MDHEN and SYDVKM. The V end lost 11 bases, the J end lost 3 bases, and 11 bases lay between the germline ends. CDR3 nucleotides: TGTGCCGTCAGGGGACGTGGAAACACCATATATTTT. Protein product: CAVRGRGNTIYF.

This rearrangement joins TRBV4-3 to TRBJ2-1; no firm D call. CDR1 LGHNA and CDR2 YSLEER come from the germline V gene. Trimming left V 0 bases short and J 4 bases short, with 10 bases between. The CDR3 is 15 amino acids. The CDR3 DNA follows: TGCGCCAGCAGCCAAGACCACTCGACTTACAATGAGCAGTTCTTC. Its translation: CASSQDHSTYNEQFF.

As for this clonotype: The germline gene is not matched at one end of the junction; a read error may be the cause. The gene calls are TRBV29-1 and TRBJ1-2; unclear D gene. The CDR3 totals 12 residues. CDR1 is SQVTM, CDR2 ANQGSEA, per germline. CDR3 nucleotide sequence: TGCAGCATTGAAGCCAACGAGGACGACTACACCTTC. Amino acid sequence: CSIEANEDDYTF.

This clonotype has a single count. This may stem from a read error, because a much larger clone lies one nucleotide away. The CDR3 sequence is CSAGNRDTGELVF. The CDR3 DNA sequence: TGCAGCGCCGGAAACAGGGACACCGGGGAGCTGGTTTTT. J is TRBJ2-2 and V is TRBV29-1; weak D call: TRBD1 (6 bases). The CDR3 spans 13 residues. Germline CDR1 and CDR2: SQVTM and ANQGSEA.

The table lists this clonotype with many counts. The chain recombines TRBV29-1 with TRBJ2-7, with D perhaps TRBD1 or TRBD2 (5 bases each). The germline V and J ends were trimmed by 6 bases and 5 bases, with 11 bases remaining between them. The CDR3 sequence is 11 residues long. Germline CDR1 reads SQVTM; CDR2 reads ANQGSEA. The CDR3, as DNA: TGCAGCGTGGGGGTATATGACGAGCAGTACTTC. Encoded protein: CSVGVYDEQYF.

To note about this clonotype: The junction shows a germline mismatch at one end, possibly a read error. This CDR3 is CASSRGTGTNTGAFF. In DNA, the CDR3 is TGTGCCAGCAGCAGAGGGACAGGGACTAACACTGGAGCTTTCTTT. This chain joins TRBV6-6 and TRBJ1-1; 9 nucleotides line up with TRBD1. The CDR3 sequence is 15 residues long. Looked up from germline, CDR1 is MNHNY and CDR2 is SVGAGI (reference sequence).

This clonotype appeared a single time. A junction end diverges from the germline sequence, so it may reflect a read error. The chain recombines TRBV5-1 with TRBJ2-1; the match to TRBD2 covers 9 bases. The germline CDR1 and CDR2 sequences are SGHRS and YFSETQ. The CDR3 has 15 residues. In DNA, the CDR3 is TGCGCCAGCAGCTTGAGTGCGGGAGGGGTCGATGAGCGGTCCTTC. This sequence encodes CASSLSAGGVDERSF.

This clonotype has a handful of counts. The J gene is TRBJ2-1, the V gene TRBV5-1; 11 nucleotides align to TRBD2. Germline CDR1 and CDR2: SGHRS and YFSETQ. The CDR3 has 15 residues. The V segment lost 4 bases and the J segment 4 bases; nucleotides outside the gene matches: 4. DNA of the CDR3: TGCGCCAGCAGCACAGGACTAGCGGGTTACAATGAGCAGTTCTTC. Its translation: CASSTGLAGYNEQFF. The full variable domain, with the rest looked up from reference TRBV5-1 and TRBJ2-1, is KAGVTQTPRYLIKTRGQQVTLSCSPISGHRSVSWYQQTPGQGLQFLFEYFSETQRNKGNFPGRFSGRQFSNSRSEMNVSTLELGDSALYLCASSTGLAGYNEQFFGPGTRLTVL.

About this clonotype itself: One junction end does not reproduce the germline sequence, and a read error may be involved. The V gene is TRBV4-2, the J gene TRBJ2-1, with 9 bases matching TRBD2. Germline assignment: CDR1 LGHNA and CDR2 YNFKEQ. The CDR3 contains 16 residues. The DNA for the CDR3 is TGTGCCAGCAGGCAAGATCCTCCTAGCGGGGTCAATGAGCAGTTCTTC. Amino acid sequence: CASRQDPPSGVNEQFF.

This clonotype was recorded many times. This chain joins TRBV10-3 and TRBJ2-1; D gene unclear. Germline CDR1 and CDR2: ENHRY and SYGVKD. Trimming took 6 bases from V and 5 from J, leaving 11 bases between them. This CDR3 contains 13 residues. CDR3 in DNA: TGTGCCATCAGAGGTGGCCAGCACAATGAGCAGTTCTTC. Translation gives CAIRGGQHNEQFF.

The chain links TRBV6-6 to TRBJ2-6; no clear D. V lost 0 bases and J 0 bases, leaving 18 bases between the germline ends. The CDR3 runs to 20 residues. CDR1 is MNHNY and CDR2 is SVGAGI in the germline V gene (reference sequence). In DNA form, the CDR3 reads TGTGCCAGCAGTTACTCCCCTGACACGATAAAGAGCTCTGGGGCCAACGTCCTGACTTTC. Encoded protein: CASSYSPDTIKSSGANVLTF.

Points on this clonotype: Just one base apart from a much larger clone, this may be a read error. V usage is TRBV12-3 or TRBV12-4 and J usage is TRBJ2-1; D gene uncertain. The CDR3 runs 14 residues. Deletions cut 4 bases from V and 3 bases from J, with 10 bases between. The CDR3 DNA is TGTGCCAGCAGTTCGTACCAGGACTACAATGAGCAGTTCTTC. It encodes CASSSYQDYNEQFF.

V gene TRBV4-1 combines with J gene TRBJ1-2; the D is unclear. The CDR3 is 16 amino acids. The germline CDR1 and CDR2 sequences are MGHRA and YSYEKL. Trimming shortened V by 7 bases and J by 6 bases, and 24 bases separated the two germline ends. The DNA for the CDR3 is TGCGCCAGCAACCGACCAGGCAGTGGTGGTGGTGATGGCTACACCTTC. This sequence encodes CASNRPGSGGGDGYTF.